Following are 14 T cell receptor beta chains from one sample sequenced in a study of early T cells in non-severe SARS-CoV-2 infection. Using its own MiXCR run on the 5' RACE reads, TCRdb lists one record per CDR3 protein. The sample records about 54,000 distinct CDR3 sequences, roughly 7.8% being singletons. Sequences were derived from whole blood, sampled at baseline. The receptors originated from an adult who was a healthcare worker with PCR-confirmed SARS-CoV-2 infection or an uninfected control (not recorded which).

The chain joins TRBV28 to TRBJ2-1, with TRBD2 matching over 8 bases. The germline V gene has CDR1 MDHEN and CDR2 SYDVKM. The J segment lost 10 bases and the V segment lost 5 bases, leaving 4 bases of the junction unmatched. The CDR3 sequence is 12 residues long. CDR3 region: CASSITSGEQFF. CDR3 nucleotide sequence: TGTGCCAGCAGTATAACTAGCGGCGAGCAGTTCTTC.

This clonotype was counted many times. The chain combines TRBV28 with TRBJ2-3; 11 bases align to TRBD2. The CDR3 extends over 15 amino acids. V lost 4 bases, J lost 8 bases, and 8 bases stayed unmatched. CDR1 is MDHEN, CDR2 SYDVKM, per germline. CDR3 protein: CASSSTSGRDGTQYF. CDR3 bases: TGTGCCAGCAGTTCTACTAGCGGGAGAGACGGTACGCAGTATTTT.

A few counts support this clonotype. This chain joins TRBV5-4 and TRBJ2-5; D not certain. CDR1 is SGHNT and CDR2 is YYREEE in the germline V gene (reference sequence). V dropped 3 bases and J dropped 1 base, with 7 bases sitting between them. The CDR3 length is 13 residues. CDR3 nucleotides: TGTGCCAGCAGCTGGGGTACCCAAGAGACCCAGTACTTC. Translation: CASSWGTQETQYF.

The chain carries TRBV11-1 and TRBJ2-7, with D possibly TRBD2 on 6 matching bases. This CDR3 region has 15 residues. Germline CDR1 and CDR2: SGHAT and FQDESV (reference sequence). The ends were cut back, 1 base at V and 5 bases at J, with 15 bases in the middle. CDR3 loop: CASSLVAGSGDEQYF. DNA for the CDR3: TGTGCCAGCAGCTTAGTGGCGGGGTCAGGCGACGAGCAGTACTTC.

This clonotype has only a few counts. J is TRBJ2-7 and V is TRBV6-2 or TRBV6-3; no clear D gene. Trimming cost V 4 bases and J 0 bases, with 13 bases left between them. The CDR3 extends over 15 amino acids. Germline CDR1 reads MNHEY; CDR2 reads SVGEGT. The chain's CDR3 is CASSSLSGFSYEQYF. The CDR3 nucleotides are TGTGCCAGCAGTTCCCTCTCGGGCTTCTCCTACGAGCAGTACTTC.

This clonotype was seen more than once but under ten times. The chain joins TRBV20-1 to TRBJ1-1, with D perhaps matching TRBD1 (5 bases). Germline-derived CDR1 and CDR2 are DFQATT and SNEGSKA (reference sequence). The CDR3 length is 12 residues. V lost 3 bases to trimming and J lost 4 bases, with 9 bases between them. CDR3 in amino acids: CSASAGTTEAFF. The CDR3 DNA sequence: TGCAGTGCTAGCGCAGGGACCACTGAAGCTTTCTTT.

In this sample, this clonotype turned up many times. V is TRBV3-1 and J is TRBJ2-3; D may be TRBD2 (5 bases). Per germline, CDR1 LGHDT and CDR2 YNNKEL (reference sequence). Trimming took 0 bases from V and 4 from J, leaving 17 bases between them. CDR3 length: 17 residues. The CDR3 nucleotides are TGTGCCAGCAGCCAAGATCCCAGCGGCGTCGTTCCAGATACGCAGTATTTT. This sequence encodes CASSQDPSGVVPDTQYF.

This clonotype has a count of ten or more. The chain has TRBV7-8 and TRBJ2-3, with 7 bases lining up with TRBD2. The CDR3 contains 17 residues. CDR1 SGHVS and CDR2 FQNEAQ come from the germline V gene. Trimming at V came to 3 bases and at J to 0 bases, leaving 9 bases not matched to a gene. CDR3 coding DNA: TGTGCCAGCAGCTTTTACCTCGGGGGGTCTAGCACAGATACGCAGTATTTT. Its translation: CASSFYLGGSSTDTQYF. The entire variable domain, with the rest obtained from reference TRBV7-8 and TRBJ2-3, is as follows: GAGVSQSPRYKVAKRGQDVALRCDPISGHVSLFWYQQALGQGPEFLTYFQNEAQLDKSGLPSDRFFAERPEGSVSTLKIQRTQQEDSAVYLCASSFYLGGSSTDTQYFGPGTRLTVL.

This clonotype occurred many times. This chain links TRBV28 with TRBJ1-1; D is ambiguous. Looked up from germline, CDR1 is MDHEN and CDR2 is SYDVKM. Trimming removed 5 bases from V and 4 bases from J, with 14 bases in between. The CDR3 is 14 residues long. The CDR3 coding sequence is TGTGCCAGCAGTCTCCACCCGGGAACCACTGAAGCTTTCTTT. As protein: CASSLHPGTTEAFF.

The chain employs TRBV6-5 and TRBJ2-3; D not resolved. V lost 1 base, J lost 6 bases, and 2 bases lay in between. Germline assignment: CDR1 MNHEY and CDR2 SVGAGI. The CDR3 loop spans 11 amino acids. CDR3 protein: CASSYWDTQYF. The CDR3 DNA is TGTGCCAGCAGTTACTGGGATACGCAGTATTTT.

The chain employs TRBV24-1 and TRBJ2-3; weak D call: TRBD1 (6 bases). CDR3 size: 17 residues. V was trimmed by 6 bases and J by 3 bases, leaving 21 bases between them. Germline V gene lookup returns CDR1 KGHDR and CDR2 SFDVKD. Here the CDR3 DNA reads TGTGCCACCAGTAAAATGTACCCGGACAGTCCGACAGATACGCAGTATTTT. Protein sequence: CATSKMYPDSPTDTQYF.

This clonotype was observed a single time. This sequence joins TRBV7-9 and TRBJ2-5, with D possibly being TRBD1 (6 bases). The germline V and J ends were trimmed by 8 bases and 1 base, with 17 bases remaining between them. CDR3 length equals 15 residues. Germline CDR1 SEHNR, CDR2 FQNEAQ (reference sequence). The CDR3, as DNA: TGTGCCAGCGGCGAACCGACAGGTTCCCAAGAGACCCAGTACTTC. Translated, it gives CASGEPTGSQETQYF.

The chain recombines TRBV28 with TRBJ2-7; D unclear. Deletions cut 3 bases from V and 7 bases from J, with 4 bases between. From germline, CDR1 is MDHEN and CDR2 SYDVKM. The CDR3 runs to 10 residues. The CDR3 protein is CASSLGEQYF. The CDR3 nucleotides are TGTGCCAGCAGTTTGGGTGAGCAGTACTTC. Together with reference TRBV28 and TRBJ2-7, the CDR3 gives the full variable domain: DVKVTQSSRYLVKRTGEKVFLECVQDMDHENMFWYRQDPGLGLRLIYFSYDVKMKEKGDIPEGYSVSREKKERFSLILESASTNQTSMYLCASSLGEQYFGPGTRLTVT.

The chain is built from TRBV20-1 and TRBJ2-7, with unresolved D. Trimming took off 0 bases at V and 0 bases at J, with 15 bases between the two ends. The germline gives CDR1 DFQATT, CDR2 SNEGSKA (reference sequence). The CDR3 extends over 16 amino acids. CDR3 residues: CSARDWKAFSSYEQYF. The CDR3 nucleotides are TGCAGTGCTAGAGATTGGAAGGCCTTTAGCTCCTACGAGCAGTACTTC.